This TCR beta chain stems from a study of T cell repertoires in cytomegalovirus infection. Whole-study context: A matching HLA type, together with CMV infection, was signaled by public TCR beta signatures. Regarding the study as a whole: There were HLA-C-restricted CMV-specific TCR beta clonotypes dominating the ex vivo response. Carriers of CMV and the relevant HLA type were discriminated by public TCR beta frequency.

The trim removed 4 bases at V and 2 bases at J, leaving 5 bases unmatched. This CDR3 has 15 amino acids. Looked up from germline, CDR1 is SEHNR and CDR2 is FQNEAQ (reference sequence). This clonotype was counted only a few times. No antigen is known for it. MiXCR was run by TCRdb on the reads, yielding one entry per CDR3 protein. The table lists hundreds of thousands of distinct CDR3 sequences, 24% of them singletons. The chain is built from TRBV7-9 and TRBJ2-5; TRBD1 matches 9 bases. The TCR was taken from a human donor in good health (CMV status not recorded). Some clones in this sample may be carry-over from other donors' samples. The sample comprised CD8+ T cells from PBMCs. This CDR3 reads CASSSDRGYQETQYF. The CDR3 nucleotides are TGTGCCAGCAGCTCCGACAGGGGGTATCAAGAGACCCAGTACTTC.